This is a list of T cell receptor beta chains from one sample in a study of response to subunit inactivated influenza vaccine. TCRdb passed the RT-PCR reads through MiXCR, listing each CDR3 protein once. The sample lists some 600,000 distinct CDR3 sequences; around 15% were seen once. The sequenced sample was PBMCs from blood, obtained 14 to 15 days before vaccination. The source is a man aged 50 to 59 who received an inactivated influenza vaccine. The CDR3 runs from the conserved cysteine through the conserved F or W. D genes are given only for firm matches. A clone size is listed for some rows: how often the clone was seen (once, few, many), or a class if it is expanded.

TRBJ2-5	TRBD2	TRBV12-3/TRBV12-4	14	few	CASRYSGSQETQYF	TGTGCCAGCCGTTATAGCGGGAGTCAGGAGACCCAGTACTTC
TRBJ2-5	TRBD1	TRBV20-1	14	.	CSARSTGGSKTQYF	TGCAGTGCTAGATCTACAGGGGGCTCGAAGACCCAGTACTTC
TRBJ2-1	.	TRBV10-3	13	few	CAISGLGNNEQFF	TGTGCCATCAGTGGCCTGGGGAACAATGAGCAGTTCTTC
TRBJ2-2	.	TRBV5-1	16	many	CASSLAPGANTGELFF	TGCGCCAGCAGCTTGGCTCCAGGGGCGAATACCGGGGAGCTGTTTTTT
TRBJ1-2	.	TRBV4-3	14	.	CASSQEGGLRGYTF	TGCGCCAGCAGCCAAGAAGGCGGGTTGAGGGGCTACACCTTC
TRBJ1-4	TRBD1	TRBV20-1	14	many	CSARLRQGDEKLFF	TGCAGTGCTAGATTGCGACAGGGGGATGAAAAACTGTTTTTT
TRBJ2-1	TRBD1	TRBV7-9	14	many	CASSLGTGYNEQFF	TGTGCCAGCAGTTTAGGGACAGGTTACAATGAGCAGTTCTTC
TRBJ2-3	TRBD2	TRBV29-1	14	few	CSVERGGSPDTQYF	TGCAGCGTTGAAAGGGGCGGGAGTCCAGATACGCAGTATTTT
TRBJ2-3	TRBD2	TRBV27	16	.	CASSLSAGGPADTQYF	TGTGCCAGCAGTTTATCGGCGGGGGGGCCAGCAGATACGCAGTATTTT
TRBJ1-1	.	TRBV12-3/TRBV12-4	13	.	CASSFQGSREAFF	TGTGCCAGCAGTTTTCAGGGATCAAGAGAAGCTTTCTTT
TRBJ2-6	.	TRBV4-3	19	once	CASSPVLGFVISGANVLTF	TGCGCCAGCAGCCCCGTTCTTGGTTTTGTAATCTCTGGGGCCAACGTCCTGACTTTC
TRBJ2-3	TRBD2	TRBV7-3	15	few	CASSRSGSLADTQYF	TGTGCCAGCAGCCGCAGCGGGAGTCTAGCAGATACGCAGTATTTT
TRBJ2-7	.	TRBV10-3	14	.	CAISPTDSSYEQYF	TGTGCCATCAGCCCGACGGATAGCTCCTACGAGCAGTACTTC
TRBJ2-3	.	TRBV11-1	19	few	CASSLLLSLQGLNTDTQYF	TGTGCCAGCAGCTTATTGTTGAGTTTACAGGGCCTGAACACAGATACGCAGTATTTT
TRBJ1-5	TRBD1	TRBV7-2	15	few	CASSPVGTGDQPQHF	TGTGCCAGCAGCCCTGTCGGGACAGGGGATCAGCCCCAGCATTTT
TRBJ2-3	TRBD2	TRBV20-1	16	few	CSQRGLAGGSTDTQYF	TGCAGTCAGAGGGGACTAGCGGGAGGTAGCACAGATACGCAGTATTTT
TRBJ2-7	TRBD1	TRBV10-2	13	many	CASTGKQGSEQYF	TGCGCCAGCACAGGAAAACAGGGGAGCGAGCAGTACTTC
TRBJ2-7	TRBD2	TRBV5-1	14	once	CASSLSGGLPEQYF	TGCGCCAGCAGCTTGAGCGGGGGGCTCCCCGAGCAGTACTTC
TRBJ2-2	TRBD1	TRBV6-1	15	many	CASTPGQAYTGELFF	TGTGCCAGCACCCCGGGACAGGCTTACACCGGGGAGCTGTTTTTT
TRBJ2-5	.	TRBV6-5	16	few	CASSYSNRPNKVTQYF	TGTGCCAGCAGTTACTCGAATCGGCCAAACAAGGTGACCCAGTACTTC